Following are 14 T cell receptor beta chains from one sample sequenced in a study of T cell repertoires in cytomegalovirus infection (dated by TCRdb to about 2019). Instrument used: Illumina HiSeq 1500. TCRdb itself trimmed the public reads at Q25 with fastp, ran MiXCR and retained productive beta chains. All rows with the same CDR3 protein become a single entry with the most common DNA and genes. This sample gives around 450,000 distinct CDR3 sequences in total; roughly 31% of them show up just once. 12% to 15% of the sample is in the top ten clones. The sequenced sample was PBMCs. The receptors were gathered from a human donor in good health (CMV status not recorded). Some clones in this sample may be carry-over from other donors' samples.

This clonotype was detected a few times. This chain uses TRBV7-2 with TRBJ1-3; D uncertain. Germline CDR1 and CDR2: SGHTA and FQGNSA. This CDR3 is built from 15 residues. The V and J ends lost 1 base and 0 bases respectively, with 7 bases between them. Here the CDR3 reads CASSLGILSGNTIYF. As DNA, the CDR3 is TGTGCCAGCAGCTTAGGAATACTCTCTGGAAACACCATATATTTT.

V and J are TRBV12-3 or TRBV12-4 and TRBJ2-3; a weak D match, TRBD2 (5 bases). The CDR3 totals 14 residues. V gave up 6 bases and J gave up 0 bases, with 10 bases separating them. The DNA of the CDR3 is TGTGCCAGCAGCGGGGTATCGAGCACAGATACGCAGTATTTT. Its translation is CASSGVSSTDTQYF.

This clonotype was counted a few times. This chain joins TRBV24-1 and TRBJ2-1; a possible D gene is TRBD1 (6 bases). CDR1 and CDR2 (germline): KGHDR, SFDVKD. This CDR3 spans 14 amino acids. Trimming shortened V by 5 bases and J by 2 bases, and 9 bases separated the two germline ends. For the CDR3, the DNA is TGTGCCACCAGTGGGGACATCGCCTACAATGAGCAGTTCTTC. It translates to CATSGDIAYNEQFF.

V is TRBV27 and J is TRBJ2-2, with D uncertain. Trimming shortened V by 1 base and J by 4 bases, and 7 bases separated the two germline ends. The V gene's germline CDR1 is MNHEY and CDR2 SMNVEV (reference sequence). The CDR3 covers 14 residues. The CDR3 reads CASSLWLGTGELFF. CDR3 DNA sequence: TGTGCCAGCAGTTTATGGCTCGGCACCGGGGAGCTGTTTTTT.

Comments on this clonotype: Possible read error: a much larger clone is one base away. The rearrangement uses TRBV11-2 and TRBJ2-1; the D is unclear. Germline CDR1 is SGHAT and CDR2 is FQNNGV. The CDR3 loop spans 15 amino acids. CDR3 nucleotides: TGTGCCAGCAGCAATATTCAGGTGGTCATTAATGAGCCGTTCTTC. As protein: CASSNIQVVINEPFF.

This clonotype was counted many times. This chain links TRBV4-2 with TRBJ1-1; the D is unclear. Germline loops: CDR1 LGHNA, CDR2 YNFKEQ. V was cut by 0 bases and J by 7 bases, with 6 bases left in between. The CDR3 covers 12 residues. CDR3 nucleotides: TGTGCCAGCAGCCAAGATGGAAATGAAGCTTTCTTT. Its protein is CASSQDGNEAFF.

This clonotype was observed a few times. This chain joins TRBV25-1 and TRBJ2-3; D is unclear. Germline V gene data show CDR1 as MGHDK and CDR2 as SYGVNS. The CDR3 is 15 residues long. With 3 bases removed from V and 3 bases from J, the gap between germline ends came to 13 bases. CDR3 loop: CASSESQWSTDTQYF. The CDR3 DNA follows: TGTGCCAGCAGTGAGTCGCAGTGGAGTACAGATACGCAGTATTTT. The variable domain in full, completed from reference TRBV25-1 and TRBJ2-3, reads EADIYQTPRYLVIGTGKKITLECSQTMGHDKMYWYQQDPGMELHLIHYSYGVNSTEKGDLSSESTVSRIRTEHFPLTLESARPSHTSQYLCASSESQWSTDTQYFGPGTRLTVL.

Concerning this clonotype itself: The junction departs from the called germline gene at one end, perhaps through a read error. V usage is TRBV4-1 and J usage is TRBJ1-6; D is ambiguous. This CDR3 is built from 13 residues. Per germline, CDR1 MGHRA and CDR2 YSYEKL. As DNA, the CDR3 is TGCGACAGCAGCCAAGGAGGGAATTCACCCCTCCACTTT. Amino acid sequence: CDSSQGGNSPLHF.

This clonotype came up a few times. This sequence joins TRBV14 and TRBJ2-7, with TRBD2 matching 11 bases. Trimming took 3 bases from V and 3 from J; bases not matched to a gene: 7. Germline CDR1 SGHDN, CDR2 FVKESK. The CDR3 runs 16 residues. CDR3 bases: TGTGCCAGCAGCCAGAATAATCTAGCGGGGGGCTACGAGCAGTACTTC. Residues: CASSQNNLAGGYEQYF.

This chain joins TRBV12-3 or TRBV12-4 and TRBJ1-5; D is ambiguous. The CDR3 extends over 16 amino acids. Between the trimmed V and J ends, which lost 2 bases and 1 base, there was a span of 12 bases. The CDR3 spells CASSLNVWESNQPQHF. The CDR3 DNA follows: TGTGCCAGCAGTTTAAACGTTTGGGAGAGCAATCAGCCCCAGCATTTT.

The rearrangement links TRBV7-2 to TRBJ2-5, with D possibly being TRBD1 (7 bases). V lost 2 bases and J lost 5, with 12 bases in between. The CDR3 contains 14 residues. Per germline, CDR1 SGHTA and CDR2 FQGNSA. The CDR3 is CASSLFSGGETQYF. Written as DNA, the CDR3 is TGTGCCAGCAGCTTATTTTCAGGGGGGGAGACCCAGTACTTC.

In DNA, the CDR3 is TGTGCCAGCAGTTTAGAAGAGCTTGAGCAGTTCTTC. This sequence encodes CASSLEELEQFF. J is TRBJ2-1 and V is TRBV12-3 or TRBV12-4; D remains unclear. V shed 1 base and J shed 9 bases, with 7 bases lying between them. The CDR3 is 12 amino acids.

This clonotype was seen many times. The chain combines TRBV7-6 with TRBJ2-3; possible D gene TRBD1, 5 bases. The CDR3 runs 15 residues. With 5 bases removed from V and 0 bases from J, the gap between germline ends came to 12 bases. In germline, CDR1 is SGHVS, CDR2 FNYEAQ. This CDR3 reads CASSLRQLSTDTQYF. CDR3 DNA sequence: TGTGCCAGCAGCCTAAGACAGTTGAGCACAGATACGCAGTATTTT.

This chain uses TRBV5-5 with TRBJ2-3; D is unclear. Looked up from germline, CDR1 is SGHKS and CDR2 is YYEKEE (reference sequence). The CDR3 consists of 14 residues. The germline V and J ends were trimmed by 0 bases and 5 bases, with 10 bases remaining between them. CDR3 in DNA: TGTGCCAGCAGCTTGGGATTCGCGGTAGATACGCAGTATTTT. Its translation: CASSLGFAVDTQYF.